This T cell receptor beta chain was sequenced in a study of blood T cell repertoires in COVID-19. With V trimmed by 6 bases and J by 5 bases, 5 bases remained unmatched. The CDR3 loop spans 13 amino acids. Repertoires were generated with immunoSEQ multiplex PCR, while TCRdb's copy carries only in-frame clones and drops some. The sample lists roughly 240,000 clones; under 90% were seen once. The chain couples TRBV12-3 or TRBV12-4 to TRBJ1-2; TRBD1 agrees at 8 bases. The source material was PBMCs or T cells enriched from blood (not recorded which). The TCR sequence derives from a woman in her 40s who had been exposed to COVID-19. The CDR3 DNA reads TGTGCCAGCAGCCGGGACAGGCCGTATGGCTACACCTTC. The encoded protein is CASSRDRPYGYTF.